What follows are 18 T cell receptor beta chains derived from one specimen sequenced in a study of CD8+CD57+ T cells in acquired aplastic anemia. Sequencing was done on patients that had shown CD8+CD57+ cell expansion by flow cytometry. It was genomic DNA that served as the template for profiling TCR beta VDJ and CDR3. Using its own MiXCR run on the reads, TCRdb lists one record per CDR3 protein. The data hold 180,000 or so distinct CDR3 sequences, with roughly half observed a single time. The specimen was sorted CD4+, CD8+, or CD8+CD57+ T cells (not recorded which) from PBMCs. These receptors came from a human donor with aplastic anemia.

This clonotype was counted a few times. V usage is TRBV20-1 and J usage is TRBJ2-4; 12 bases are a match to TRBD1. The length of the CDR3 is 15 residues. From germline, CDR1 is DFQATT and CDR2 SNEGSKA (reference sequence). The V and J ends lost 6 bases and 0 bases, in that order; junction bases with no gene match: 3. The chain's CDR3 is CSAEGQGAAKNIQYF. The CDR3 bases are TGCAGTGCGGAGGGACAGGGGGCAGCCAAAAACATTCAGTACTTC.

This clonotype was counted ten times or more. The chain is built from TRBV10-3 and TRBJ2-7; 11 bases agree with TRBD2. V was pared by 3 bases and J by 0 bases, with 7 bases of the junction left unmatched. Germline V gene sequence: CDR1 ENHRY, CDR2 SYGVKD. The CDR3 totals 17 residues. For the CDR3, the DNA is TGTGCCATCAGTGATCCCGGGGGGACTAGCGGCTCCTACGAGCAGTACTTC. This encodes CAISDPGGTSGSYEQYF.

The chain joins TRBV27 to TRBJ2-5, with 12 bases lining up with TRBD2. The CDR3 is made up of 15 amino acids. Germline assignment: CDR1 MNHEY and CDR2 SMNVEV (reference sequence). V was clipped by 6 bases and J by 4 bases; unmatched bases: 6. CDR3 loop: CASRQLAGGGETQYF. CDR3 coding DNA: TGTGCCAGCAGGCAACTAGCGGGAGGTGGAGAGACCCAGTACTTC.

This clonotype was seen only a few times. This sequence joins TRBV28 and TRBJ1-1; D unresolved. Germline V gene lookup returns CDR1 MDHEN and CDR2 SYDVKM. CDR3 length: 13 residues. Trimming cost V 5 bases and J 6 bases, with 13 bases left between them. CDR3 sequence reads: CASSNWLRAEAFF. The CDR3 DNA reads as TGTGCCAGCAGTAATTGGTTGAGGGCTGAAGCTTTCTTT. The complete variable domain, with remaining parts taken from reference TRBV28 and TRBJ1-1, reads DVKVTQSSRYLVKRTGEKVFLECVQDMDHENMFWYRQDPGLGLRLIYFSYDVKMKEKGDIPEGYSVSREKKERFSLILESASTNQTSMYLCASSNWLRAEAFFGQGTRLTVV.

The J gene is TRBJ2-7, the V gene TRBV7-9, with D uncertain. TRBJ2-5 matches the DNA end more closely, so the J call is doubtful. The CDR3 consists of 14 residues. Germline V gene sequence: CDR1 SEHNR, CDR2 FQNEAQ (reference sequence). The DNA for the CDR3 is TGTGCCAGCAGCGACATAGAGGTTAGAGAGACCCAGTACTTC. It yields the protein CASSDIEVRETQYF.

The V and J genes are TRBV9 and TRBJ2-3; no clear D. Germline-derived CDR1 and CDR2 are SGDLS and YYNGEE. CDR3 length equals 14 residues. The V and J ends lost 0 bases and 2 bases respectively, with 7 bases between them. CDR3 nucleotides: TGTGCCAGCAGCGTAGCCACAGACACAGATACGCAGTATTTT. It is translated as CASSVATDTDTQYF.

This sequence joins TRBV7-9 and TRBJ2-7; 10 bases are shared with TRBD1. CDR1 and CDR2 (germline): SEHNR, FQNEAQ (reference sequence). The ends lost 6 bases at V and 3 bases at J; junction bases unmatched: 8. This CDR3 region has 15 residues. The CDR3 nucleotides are TGTGCCAGCAGGGCCGGGACAGGGGTGATCTACGAGCAGTACTTC. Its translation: CASRAGTGVIYEQYF.

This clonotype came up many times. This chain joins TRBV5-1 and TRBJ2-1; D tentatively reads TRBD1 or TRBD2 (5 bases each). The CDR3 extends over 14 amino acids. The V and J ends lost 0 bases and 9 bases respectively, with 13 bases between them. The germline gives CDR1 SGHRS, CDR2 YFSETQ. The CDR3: CASSLDRFGGEQFF. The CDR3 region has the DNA TGCGCCAGCAGCTTGGACCGATTTGGGGGTGAGCAGTTCTTC.

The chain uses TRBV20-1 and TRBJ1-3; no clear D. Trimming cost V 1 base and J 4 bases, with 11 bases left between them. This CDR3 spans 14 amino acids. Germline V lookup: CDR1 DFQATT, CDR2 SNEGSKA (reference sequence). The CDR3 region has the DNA TGCAGTGCTAGAGGTGACTCTCTGGGAAACACCATATATTTT. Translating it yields CSARGDSLGNTIYF.

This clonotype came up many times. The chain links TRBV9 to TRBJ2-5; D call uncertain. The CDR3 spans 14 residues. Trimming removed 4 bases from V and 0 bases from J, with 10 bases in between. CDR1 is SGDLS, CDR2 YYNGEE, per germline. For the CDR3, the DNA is TGTGCCAGCAGCCCTTCGACCTACCAAGAGACCCAGTACTTC. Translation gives CASSPSTYQETQYF.

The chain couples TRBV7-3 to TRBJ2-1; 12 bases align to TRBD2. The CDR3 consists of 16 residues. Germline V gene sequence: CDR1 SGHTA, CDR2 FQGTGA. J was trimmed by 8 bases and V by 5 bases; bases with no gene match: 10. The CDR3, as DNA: TGTGCCAGCAGCACCCGACTAGCGGGGGCCAGAGATGAGCAGTTCTTC. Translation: CASSTRLAGARDEQFF.

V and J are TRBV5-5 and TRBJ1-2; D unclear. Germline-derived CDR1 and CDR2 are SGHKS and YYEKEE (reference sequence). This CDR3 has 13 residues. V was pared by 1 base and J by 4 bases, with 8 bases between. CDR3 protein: CASSLQVAYGYTF. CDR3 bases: TGTGCCAGCAGCTTGCAGGTTGCCTATGGCTACACCTTC.

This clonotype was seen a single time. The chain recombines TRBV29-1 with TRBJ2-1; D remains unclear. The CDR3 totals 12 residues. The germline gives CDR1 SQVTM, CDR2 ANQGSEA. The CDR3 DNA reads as TGCAGGGGCCCAACCGTCTACAATGAGCAGTTCTTC. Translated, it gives CRGPTVYNEQFF.

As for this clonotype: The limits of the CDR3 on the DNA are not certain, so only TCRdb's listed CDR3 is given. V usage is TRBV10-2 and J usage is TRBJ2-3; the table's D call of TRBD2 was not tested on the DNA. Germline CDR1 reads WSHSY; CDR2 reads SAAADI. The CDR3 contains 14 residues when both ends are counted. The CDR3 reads CASILGLLGDTQYF.

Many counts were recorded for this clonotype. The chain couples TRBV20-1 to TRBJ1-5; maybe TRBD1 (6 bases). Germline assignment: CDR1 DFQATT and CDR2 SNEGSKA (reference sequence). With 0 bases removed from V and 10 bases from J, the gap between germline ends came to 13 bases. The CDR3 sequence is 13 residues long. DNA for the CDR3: TGCAGTGCTAGAGAAACAGGGCCTCACCCCCAGCATTTT. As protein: CSARETGPHPQHF.

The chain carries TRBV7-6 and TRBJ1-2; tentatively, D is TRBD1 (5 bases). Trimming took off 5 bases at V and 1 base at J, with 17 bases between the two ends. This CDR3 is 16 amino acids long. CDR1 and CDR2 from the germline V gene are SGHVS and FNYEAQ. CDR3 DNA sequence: TGTGCCAGCAGCCCGACGGGGGTTGGGAATAACTATGGCTACACCTTC. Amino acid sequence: CASSPTGVGNNYGYTF. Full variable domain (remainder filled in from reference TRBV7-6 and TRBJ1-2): GAGVSQSPRYKVTKRGQDVALRCDPISGHVSLYWYRQALGQGPEFLTYFNYEAQQDKSGLPNDRFSAERPEGSISTLTIQRTEQRDSAMYRCASSPTGVGNNYGYTFGSGTRLTVV.

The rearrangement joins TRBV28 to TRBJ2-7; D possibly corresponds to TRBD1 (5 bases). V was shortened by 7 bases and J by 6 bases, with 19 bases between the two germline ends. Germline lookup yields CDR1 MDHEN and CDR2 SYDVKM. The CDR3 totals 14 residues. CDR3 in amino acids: CASMKTREMGEQYF. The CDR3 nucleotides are TGTGCCAGCATGAAAACCAGGGAAATGGGCGAGCAGTACTTC.

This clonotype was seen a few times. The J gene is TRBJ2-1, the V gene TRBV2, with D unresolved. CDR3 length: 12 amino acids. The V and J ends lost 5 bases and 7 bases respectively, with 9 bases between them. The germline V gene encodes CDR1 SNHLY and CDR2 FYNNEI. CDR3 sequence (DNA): TGTGCCAGCAGTCGTAGTTGGAATGAGCAGTTCTTC. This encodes CASSRSWNEQFF.